The 5 T cell receptor beta chains listed next were all sequenced from one sample in a study of identical twins. Each CDR3 protein gets one entry after TCRdb re-called the 5' RACE reads with MiXCR. The sample lists over 600,000 distinct CDR3 sequences; around 21% were seen once. A further study also used this sample, focusing on T cells expressing NK-cell markers.

The sample taken for sequencing was PBMCs. These receptor sequences come from a woman between 18 and 29 years old in good health.

This clonotype has just a few counts. V and J are TRBV30 and TRBJ2-3; D is ambiguous. The germline V gene encodes CDR1 GTSNPN and CDR2 SVGIG (reference sequence). The CDR3 contains 13 residues. Trimming took 5 bases from V and 0 from J, leaving 9 bases between them. The CDR3 protein is CAWGRRSTDTQYF. The DNA for the CDR3 is TGTGCCTGGGGACGGCGGAGCACAGATACGCAGTATTTT.

The rearrangement uses TRBV11-2 and TRBJ2-2; D gene ambiguous. The CDR3 consists of 12 residues. CDR1 and CDR2 from the germline V gene are SGHAT and FQNNGV. V lost 0 bases and J lost 7, with 3 bases in between. CDR3 sequence (DNA): TGTGCCAGCAGCTTAGACTACGGGGAGCTGTTTTTT. This sequence encodes CASSLDYGELFF.

This clonotype was detected only a few times. The V call is TRBV6-5, the J call TRBJ2-3, with 7 bases matching TRBD2. With 2 bases clipped from V and 5 bases from J, the junction kept 7 bases outside the gene matches. CDR3 length: 15 residues. Germline CDR1 reads MNHEY; CDR2 reads SVGAGI. CDR3: CASSYRGGSIDTQYF. The CDR3 region has the DNA TGTGCCAGCAGTTACAGGGGCGGGAGTATAGATACGCAGTATTTT.

As regards this clonotype: One end of the junction fails to match germline, which may point to a read error. V usage is TRBV19 and J usage is TRBJ1-2; no reliable D call. The CDR3 has 12 amino acids. Germline V CDR1 and CDR2: LNHDA, SQIVND (reference sequence). In nucleotides, the CDR3 is TGTGCCAGTAGTCCCGGGATTGCCAGAGGATCCTTC. It yields the protein CASSPGIARGSF.

Only a few counts were recorded for this clonotype. V usage is TRBV9 and J usage is TRBJ2-1; no clear D. The CDR3 is 15 residues long. The V gene's germline CDR1 is SGDLS and CDR2 YYNGEE. V was pared by 1 base and J by 3 bases, with 11 bases between. Written as DNA, the CDR3 is TGTGCCAGCAGCGTATCAGCCCAGGACTACAATGAGCAGTTCTTC. This gives the protein CASSVSAQDYNEQFF.